One and the same sample provided the 5 T cell receptor beta chains below, sequenced in a study of identical twins. TCRdb reprocessed the 5' RACE reads via MiXCR and lists one record per CDR3 protein. Of 350,000 to 450,000 distinct CDR3 sequences listed, less than 20% are singletons. Material: naive T cells sorted from blood. These receptors were collected from a man aged 45-60 years in good health.

This clonotype showed up many times. The V and J genes are TRBV10-3 and TRBJ1-3, with a possible D match to TRBD1 (6 bases). This CDR3 has 16 residues. Germline CDR1 ENHRY, CDR2 SYGVKD. The germline V and J ends were trimmed by 3 bases and 2 bases, with 14 bases remaining between them. The CDR3 nucleotides are TGTGCCATCAGTGACGTTGGGGGCAGGCCTGGAAACACCATATATTTT. Its protein is CAISDVGGRPGNTIYF.

The table lists this clonotype with many counts. The genes are TRBV12-3 or TRBV12-4 and TRBJ2-3, with D maybe TRBD2 (6 bases). Trimming left V 8 bases short and J 4 bases short, with 16 bases between. This CDR3 has 14 residues. As DNA, the CDR3 is TGTGCCAGCGGAATCCAGGGAGGCTCAGATACGCAGTATTTT. As protein: CASGIQGGSDTQYF.

V usage is TRBV6-2 or TRBV6-3 and J usage is TRBJ2-2; D unresolved. There are 16 residues in the CDR3. Trimming took 5 bases from V and 0 from J, leaving 13 bases between them. Germline CDR1 and CDR2: MNHEY and SVGEGT. The CDR3 is CASSRSSGANTGELFF. The CDR3 DNA follows: TGTGCCAGCAGTCGATCATCGGGTGCGAACACCGGGGAGCTGTTTTTT.

This clonotype was observed a few times. The CDR3 bases are TGTGCCAGCAGTTACTTCGGGACAGGGGTTCCAAACGAGCAGTACTTC. Amino acids: CASSYFGTGVPNEQYF. V gene TRBV6-8 combines with J gene TRBJ2-7; TRBD1 matches 10 bases. J lost 5 bases, V lost 1 base, and 8 bases had no gene match. The germline V gene has CDR1 MNHGY and CDR2 SAAAGT. This CDR3 contains 16 residues.

This clonotype was counted between two and nine times. V gene TRBV9 combines with J gene TRBJ1-3; D gene uncertain. CDR3 length: 12 amino acids. The germline V gene encodes CDR1 SGDLS and CDR2 YYNGEE. V was trimmed by 3 bases and J by 3 bases, leaving 4 bases between them. The CDR3 sequence is CASSASGNTIYF. CDR3 DNA: TGTGCCAGCAGCGCAAGTGGAAACACCATATATTTT.